This TCR beta chain was documented in a study of response to subunit inactivated influenza vaccine. As to this clonotype: What it recognizes is unknown.

Findings of the study overall: Researchers suggested that each seasonal influenza vaccination recruits few new T cells.

With V trimmed by 2 bases and J by 7 bases, 8 bases remained unmatched. CDR3 length equals 14 residues. TCRdb independently ran MiXCR on the RT-PCR reads; one entry per CDR3 protein. This sample has 150,000 or so distinct CDR3 sequences; approximately 12% occur once, and the top ten carry around 35%. The clonotype was recovered from a man aged 50 to 69 who received an inactivated influenza vaccine. This sample comprised CD8+ T cells sorted from PBMCs, obtained around 25 months after vaccination. This chain uses TRBV12-3 or TRBV12-4 with TRBJ2-7; TRBD1 matches 7 bases. CDR3 residues: CASSLRQGAMEQYF. The CDR3 nucleotides read TGTGCCAGCAGTTTAAGACAGGGAGCCATGGAGCAGTACTTC.